The clone carrying this TCR beta chain was seen only a few times. The antigen remains unidentified. This sample was taken from a study of cytomegalovirus exposure and HLA in healthy donors. Broader study findings: Immune exposure information available was restricted to CMV serostatus. As was reported, the HLA-A and HLA-B alleles of most subjects were accurately predicted from TCR beta sequences. The study assumed roughly uniform donor sequencing depth for presence/absence analyses. Earlier results showed most TCR beta V segments being productive about 90% or about 30% of the time.

Researchers ran the PCR with 60 Vbeta and 13 Jbeta primers. The table came from immunoSEQ multiplex PCR; TCRdb's copy has only in-frame clones and leaves some out. The sample lists about 91,000 clones; around 70% were seen once. The CDR3 covers 15 residues. Trimming removed 1 base at V and 6 bases at J, with 15 bases between. CDR1 is MGHRA, CDR2 YSYEKL, per germline. The V call is TRBV4-1, the J call TRBJ1-1; D not certain. The sample consisted of PBMCs. This receptor was taken from a female donor in good health and CMV-seronegative. The CDR3 nucleotides read TGCGCCAGCAGCCAAGCTAGACCCTTGGAACCTGAAGCTTTCTTT. Its translation is CASSQARPLEPEAFF.